This TCR beta chain derives from a study of CD8+ T cells in alopecia areata. Treatment denoted: oral pan-JAK inhibitor, 5-10 mg twice daily. Isolated RNA was reverse transcribed into cDNA used as the sequencing template. The protocol was immunoSEQ multiplex PCR, while the TCRdb copy is restricted to in-frame clones and leaves out a portion. This sample has 85,000 to 95,000 clones, with over 70% found just once. V lost 3 bases and J lost 3; bases outside the gene matches: 8. Germline CDR1 and CDR2: LNHDA and SQIVND (reference sequence). The CDR3 spans 16 residues. The source was CD8+ T cells sorted from blood, collected at roughly week 45, from a patient treated with tofacitinib. This chain connects TRBV19 to TRBJ1-1, with 9 bases that match TRBD1. This receptor was identified in a human donor with alopecia areata. The CDR3 nucleotides are TGTGCCAGTAGTATCCCTCCGACAGGGGGGTACACTGAAGCTTTCTTT. Its translation is CASSIPPTGGYTEAFF.